The clone carrying this TCR beta chain has only a few counts. No antigen is known for it. This record comes from a study of vaccination and CD4 T cells after COVID-19. Whole-study findings and limits: The great majority, 304 of 307 vaccine-specific clones, proved spike mono-reactive in convalescent patients.

The treatment denotes: roughly ten-day PBMC culture with coronavirus spike peptide pools or control peptides (ViraFEST assay). Under the ViraFEST approach, antigen-specific T cells were expanded with peptide pools and TCRs subsequently sequenced. Scientists ran DNA taken from cultured CD4+ T cells through the Oncomine TCR Beta short-read assay for sequencing. TCRdb re-analysed the PCR reads in MiXCR, keeping a single row per CDR3 protein. The data hold approximately 11,000 distinct CDR3 sequences, with about 42% observed a single time. The germline V and J ends were trimmed by 6 bases and 5 bases, with 26 bases remaining between them. Germline V gene lookup returns CDR1 MNHEY and CDR2 SMNVEV (reference sequence). The CDR3 runs to 18 residues.

This chain connects TRBV27 to TRBJ2-1, with D possibly being TRBD1 (7 bases). This receptor was taken from a human donor who had recovered from COVID-19. Input material: CD4+ T cells from blood, cultured in vitro. CDR3 region: CASRGQGGHRGMNNEQFF. The CDR3 DNA reads as TGTGCCAGCAGAGGGCAGGGGGGCCATAGGGGTATGAACAATGAGCAGTTCTTC.